The 28 T cell receptor beta chains below come from one sample, sequenced in a study of T-cell reconstitution after alpha-beta-depleted transplantation in children. The TCRbeta library was prepared with unique molecular identifiers. TCRdb used MiXCR to reprocess the PCR reads, holding one entry per CDR3 protein. The sample lists around 500,000 distinct CDR3 sequences; 20% to 25% were seen once. The specimen comprised PBMCs, mostly from graft donor cells, sampled 360 days after TCRalphabeta/CD19-depleted stem cell transplant. These receptors came from a boy younger than two who had a stem cell transplant for acute myeloid leukemia, so the T cells may come from the graft donor.

This chain connects TRBV25-1 to TRBJ2-2; D may be TRBD1 (6 bases). There are 13 residues in the CDR3. V lost 8 bases to trimming and J lost 0 bases, with 7 bases between them. Per the germline V gene, CDR1 is MGHDK and CDR2 is SYGVNS. The CDR3 region has the DNA TGTGCCAGCCGGGACACGAACACCGGGGAGCTGTTTTTT. Encoded protein: CASRDTNTGELFF.

In this sample, this clonotype turned up a few times. The chain carries TRBV20-1 and TRBJ2-1; no clear D. CDR3 length equals 15 residues. The V end was cut by 3 bases, the J end by 2 bases, with 14 bases between. CDR1 is DFQATT and CDR2 is SNEGSKA in the germline V gene (reference sequence). Here the CDR3 reads CSASPKRPPYNEQFF. DNA for the CDR3: TGCAGTGCTAGCCCCAAGAGACCTCCCTACAATGAGCAGTTCTTC.

J is TRBJ1-5 and V is TRBV9; no clear D. The CDR3 loop spans 16 amino acids. Trimming left V 3 bases short and J 0 bases short, with 13 bases between. The germline gives CDR1 SGDLS, CDR2 YYNGEE. The CDR3 coding sequence is TGTGCCAGCAGCGCCGGAGACTGGAATAGCAATCAGCCCCAGCATTTT. This encodes CASSAGDWNSNQPQHF.

Of note for this clonotype: As the CDR3 is not closed by the conserved phenylalanine or tryptophan, this likely results from a read error. The J gene is TRBJ1-1, the V gene TRBV12-3 or TRBV12-4, with TRBD1 as a possible D gene (5 bases). The V end was cut by 7 bases, the J end by 5 bases, with 14 bases between. The CDR3 runs to 13 residues. The CDR3 DNA reads as TGTGCCAGCATCCTGAGGGGATGGACTGAAGCTTTCTAT. Translated: CASILRGWTEAFY.

This clonotype has at least ten counts. The rearrangement joins TRBV29-1 to TRBJ2-5; D is ambiguous. Germline CDR1 reads SQVTM; CDR2 reads ANQGSEA. This CDR3 region has 15 residues. Trimming stripped 2 bases from V and 0 bases from J, with 13 bases between. CDR3 loop: CSVEPAWGYQETQYF. The CDR3 DNA is TGCAGCGTTGAACCTGCCTGGGGATACCAAGAGACCCAGTACTTC. Full variable domain (missing parts from reference TRBV29-1 and TRBJ2-5): SAVISQKPSRDICQRGTSLTIQCQVDSQVTMMFWYRQQPGQSLTLIATANQGSEATYESGFVIDKFPISRPNLTFSTLTVSNMSPEDSSIYLCSVEPAWGYQETQYFGPGTRLLVL.

In this sample, this clonotype turned up a few times. For the CDR3, the DNA is TGCAGCGTTACTAGCGGAACGAACACCGGGGAGCTGTTTTTT. Translated, it gives CSVTSGTNTGELFF. The rearrangement uses TRBV29-1 and TRBJ2-2, with 8 bases identical to TRBD2. The germline CDR1 and CDR2 sequences are SQVTM and ANQGSEA. The CDR3 length is 14 residues. Trimming cost V 5 bases and J 0 bases; bases outside gene matches: 2.

Many counts were recorded for this clonotype. This chain joins TRBV20-1 and TRBJ1-2; the match to TRBD1 covers 7 bases. CDR3 size: 13 residues. Germline-derived CDR1 and CDR2 are DFQATT and SNEGSKA (reference sequence). The V and J ends lost 1 base and 2 bases, in that order; junction bases with no gene match: 1. CDR3 in amino acids: CSARGRGNYGYTF. CDR3 nucleotide sequence: TGCAGTGCTAGAGGCAGGGGGAACTATGGCTACACCTTC.

The chain carries TRBV25-1 and TRBJ1-4, with TRBD1 as a possible D gene (5 bases). Trimming took 3 bases from V and 8 from J, leaving 19 bases between them. Germline V CDR1 and CDR2: MGHDK, SYGVNS. The CDR3 sequence is 16 residues long. As DNA, the CDR3 is TGTGCCAGCAGTGAGGGGCAGGCCCTGGGGGGGGAAAAACTGTTTTTT. It encodes CASSEGQALGGEKLFF.

For the CDR3, the DNA is TGTGCCAGCAGTTACGGCCCAGTCTATGGCTACACCTTC. Translated: CASSYGPVYGYTF. The chain has TRBV6-5 and TRBJ1-2; D is unclear. The CDR3 loop spans 13 amino acids. V was pared by 2 bases and J by 4 bases, with 8 bases between. CDR1 and CDR2 from the germline V gene are MNHEY and SVGAGI.

This clonotype was seen ten or more times. The V gene is TRBV12-3 or TRBV12-4, the J gene TRBJ1-5; 8 positions agree with TRBD1. This CDR3 contains 15 residues. V lost 6 bases to trimming and J lost 3 bases; unmatched junction nucleotides: 7. The CDR3: CASREGQGFNQPQHF. CDR3 bases: TGTGCCAGCAGGGAAGGACAGGGATTCAATCAGCCCCAGCATTTT.

This clonotype was observed a handful of times. The chain links TRBV4-3 to TRBJ1-1; a possible D gene is TRBD1 (5 bases). Germline CDR1 and CDR2: LGHNA and YSLEER. The V end was cut by 0 bases, the J end by 3 bases, with 8 bases between. This CDR3 is built from 14 residues. For the CDR3, the DNA is TGCGCCAGCAGCCAAGATAGGGGACACACTGAAGCTTTCTTT. Translating it yields CASSQDRGHTEAFF.

The V gene is TRBV29-1, the J gene TRBJ2-1; TRBD1 matches at 8 bases. This CDR3 has 12 residues. CDR1 SQVTM and CDR2 ANQGSEA come from the germline V gene. The V segment lost 7 bases and the J segment 7 bases; nucleotides outside the gene matches: 6. The CDR3 loop reads CSAGDRWNEQFF. In DNA form, the CDR3 reads TGCAGCGCCGGGGACAGGTGGAATGAGCAGTTCTTC.

V and J are TRBV20-1 and TRBJ2-3; no reliable D call. Trimming pared 7 bases from V and 5 bases from J, leaving 10 bases between. Germline CDR1 is DFQATT and CDR2 is SNEGSKA (reference sequence). The CDR3 runs to 11 residues. This CDR3 reads CSGPSLDTQYF. The DNA for the CDR3 is TGCAGTGGGCCTAGTCTAGATACGCAGTATTTT.

The chain joins TRBV13 to TRBJ2-7, with TRBD2 matching 10 bases. V shed 5 bases, J shed 4 bases, and the junction held 8 bases outside the gene matches. Germline CDR1 is PRHDT and CDR2 is FYEKMQ (reference sequence). There are 15 residues in the CDR3. Here the CDR3 DNA reads TGTGCCAGCAGCCACTTAGCGGGGGGCCTGTACGAGCAGTACGTC. Translation: CASSHLAGGLYEQYV.

Worth noting for this clonotype: This may stem from a read error, because a much larger clone lies one nucleotide away. The chain uses TRBV12-3 or TRBV12-4 and TRBJ2-5, with no clear D. CDR3 length equals 14 residues. The CDR3 sequence is CASSVGSYQETQDF. In DNA, the CDR3 is TGTGCCAGCAGTGTTGGATCCTATCAAGAGACCCAGGACTTC.

This clonotype occurred many times. This sequence joins TRBV20-1 and TRBJ1-4; a possible D gene is TRBD1 (5 bases). Germline V gene data show CDR1 as DFQATT and CDR2 as SNEGSKA (reference sequence). V was cut by 3 bases and J by 6 bases, with 17 bases left in between. The CDR3 contains 15 residues. The CDR3 DNA reads as TGCAGTGCTAGTCGGGGGGACGGAGGGGATGAAAAACTGTTTTTT. Its protein is CSASRGDGGDEKLFF.

The J gene is TRBJ2-7, the V gene TRBV12-3 or TRBV12-4; TRBD2 aligns across 7 bases. The CDR3 has 12 residues. V lost 8 bases to trimming and J lost 5 bases; unmatched junction nucleotides: 6. CDR3: CASGGAGDEQYF. The CDR3 nucleotides are TGTGCCAGCGGAGGGGCGGGGGACGAGCAGTACTTC.

V usage is TRBV12-3 or TRBV12-4 and J usage is TRBJ2-1; unclear D gene. This CDR3 is 11 amino acids long. V was shortened by 8 bases and J by 2 bases, with 4 bases between the two germline ends. CDR3 nucleotide sequence: TGTGCCAGCGGTCCCTACAATGAGCAGTTCTTC. It is translated as CASGPYNEQFF.

This clonotype was seen many times. Relative to the germline gene, one junction end is altered; a read error may explain this. J is TRBJ1-2 and V is TRBV2; D not resolved. There are 12 residues in the CDR3. Per the germline V gene, CDR1 is SNHLY and CDR2 is FYNNEI. The CDR3 reads CASSEVYYGYTF. The CDR3 DNA follows: TGTGCCAGCAGTGAAGTTTACTACGGCTACACCTTC.

This chain links TRBV6-5 with TRBJ2-5, with D perhaps TRBD1 (6 bases). The V gene lost 4 bases and the J gene lost 5 bases, with 11 bases spanning the gap. Germline V gene lookup returns CDR1 MNHEY and CDR2 SVGAGI. This CDR3 contains 13 residues. In DNA form, the CDR3 reads TGTGCCAGCAGTTCCGGGACAATGGAGACCCAGTACTTC. This gives the protein CASSSGTMETQYF.

A few counts support this clonotype. This chain uses TRBV7-9 with TRBJ1-2; no firm D call. Germline V gene sequence: CDR1 SEHNR, CDR2 FQNEAQ (reference sequence). This CDR3 is built from 15 residues. V lost 1 base and J 2 bases, leaving 11 bases between the germline ends. CDR3 DNA sequence: TGTGCCAGCAGCTTAGGCTGGGAACTAAACTATGGCTACACCTTC. It yields the protein CASSLGWELNYGYTF.

The sample holds many counts of this clonotype. The chain couples TRBV10-3 to TRBJ1-6, with 9 nucleotides matching TRBD1. The trim removed 0 bases at V and 4 bases at J, leaving 1 base unmatched. The CDR3 contains 16 residues. CDR1 ENHRY and CDR2 SYGVKD come from the germline V gene. As DNA, the CDR3 is TGTGCCATCAGTGAGTCGACAGGGGGATATAATTCACCCCTCCACTTT. Encoded protein: CAISESTGGYNSPLHF.

V and J are TRBV28 and TRBJ1-1, with D hard to call. There are 14 residues in the CDR3. The V gene lost 2 bases and the J gene lost 1 base, with 8 bases spanning the gap. Germline values: CDR1 MDHEN, CDR2 SYDVKM. Here the CDR3 DNA reads TGTGCCAGCAGTTTAATTCGGAAGAACACTGAAGCTTTCTTT. Protein sequence: CASSLIRKNTEAFF.

This clonotype has just a few counts. This chain uses TRBV19 with TRBJ2-1; 10 bases match TRBD2. The CDR3 has 16 residues. The germline V gene has CDR1 LNHDA and CDR2 SQIVND (reference sequence). V lost 5 bases and J lost 6; bases outside the gene matches: 10. The CDR3 DNA is TGTGCCAGTAGTTCCCGCCTGAGCGGGGGGGCCAATGAGCAGTTCTTC. It translates to CASSSRLSGGANEQFF.

The genes are TRBV20-1 and TRBJ2-1; TRBD1 matches at 9 bases. Germline V gene lookup returns CDR1 DFQATT and CDR2 SNEGSKA (reference sequence). The J segment lost 6 bases and the V segment lost 3 bases, leaving 6 bases of the junction unmatched. The CDR3 loop spans 14 amino acids. The DNA for the CDR3 is TGCAGTGCTAGTTTGGGACAGGGCTCCAATGAGCAGTTCTTC. Protein sequence: CSASLGQGSNEQFF.

This clonotype was seen repeatedly, ten times or more. The J gene is TRBJ2-5, the V gene TRBV27; D is uncertain. This CDR3 region has 12 residues. Germline CDR1 reads MNHEY; CDR2 reads SMNVEV (reference sequence). The V end lost 4 bases, the J end lost 9 bases, and 12 bases lay between the germline ends. CDR3 loop: CASSSSSVAQYF. CDR3 DNA sequence: TGTGCCAGCAGTTCCAGTTCGGTGGCCCAGTACTTC.

This clonotype was seen only a few times. The chain recombines TRBV5-1 with TRBJ2-1; D might be TRBD1 (6 bases). The V end was cut by 0 bases, the J end by 5 bases, with 12 bases between. Germline V CDR1 and CDR2: SGHRS, YFSETQ. The CDR3 has 15 residues. DNA of the CDR3: TGCGCCAGCAGCTTGGCCCGGACAGCCAACAATGAGCAGTTCTTC. It codes for CASSLARTANNEQFF.

The V and J genes are TRBV29-1 and TRBJ2-1; TRBD2 is a possible D gene (5 bases). This CDR3 is built from 15 residues. Germline V lookup: CDR1 SQVTM, CDR2 ANQGSEA. V lost 8 bases, J lost 0 bases, and 17 bases lay in between. Written as DNA, the CDR3 is TGCAGCCTCAGCGGTGGCGAAAGCTCCTACAATGAGCAGTTCTTC. Residues: CSLSGGESSYNEQFF.